The 2 T cell receptor beta chains listed next were all sequenced from one sample in a study of shared clonotypes between healthy human individuals. Sequenced by immunoSEQ multiplex PCR; TCRdb stores in-frame clones only, minus some. The sample holds under 1,100,000 clones; approximately 78% are singletons and the top ten take roughly 0.61%. Sample: memory CD4+ T cells from PBMCs. This sample's subset: CD45RA-negative fraction. These receptors were collected from a man aged 18 to 30 in good health. Some clones in this sample may be carry-over from other donors' samples.

The chain combines TRBV7-3 with TRBJ2-5; no firm D call. V was pared by 3 bases and J by 1 base, with 12 bases between. CDR1 is SGHTA and CDR2 is FQGTGA in the germline V gene. CDR3 length: 15 residues. The CDR3 loop is CASSFSGRFQETQYF. The CDR3 region has the DNA TGTGCCAGCAGCTTCTCCGGACGGTTCCAAGAGACCCAGTACTTC. Together with reference TRBV7-3 and TRBJ2-5, the CDR3 gives the full variable domain: GAGVSQTPSNKVTEKGKYVELRCDPISGHTALYWYRQSLGQGPEFLIYFQGTGAADDSGLPNDRFFAVRPEGSVSTLKIQRTERGDSAVYLCASSFSGRFQETQYFGPGTRLLVL.

The V call is TRBV10-1, the J call TRBJ1-1, with no clear D. Germline values: CDR1 WNHNN, CDR2 SYGVQD (reference sequence). With 0 bases removed from V and 1 base from J, the gap between germline ends came to 9 bases. The CDR3 is 15 amino acids. CDR3 region: CASSESRRSNTEAFF. DNA of the CDR3: TGCGCCAGCAGTGAGTCGCGGCGGTCGAACACTGAAGCTTTCTTT.